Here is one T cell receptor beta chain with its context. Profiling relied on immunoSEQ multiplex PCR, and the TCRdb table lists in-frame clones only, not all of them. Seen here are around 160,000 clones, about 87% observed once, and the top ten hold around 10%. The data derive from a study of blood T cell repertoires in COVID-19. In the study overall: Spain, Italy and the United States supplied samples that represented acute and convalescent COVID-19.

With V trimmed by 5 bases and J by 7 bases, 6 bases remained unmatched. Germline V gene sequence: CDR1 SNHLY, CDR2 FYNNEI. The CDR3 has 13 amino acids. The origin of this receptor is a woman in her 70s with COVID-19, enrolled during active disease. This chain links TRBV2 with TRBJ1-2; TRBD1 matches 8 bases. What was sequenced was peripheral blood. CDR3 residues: CASSSRTGIGYTF. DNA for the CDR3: TGTGCCAGCAGTTCACGGACAGGGATTGGCTACACCTTC.